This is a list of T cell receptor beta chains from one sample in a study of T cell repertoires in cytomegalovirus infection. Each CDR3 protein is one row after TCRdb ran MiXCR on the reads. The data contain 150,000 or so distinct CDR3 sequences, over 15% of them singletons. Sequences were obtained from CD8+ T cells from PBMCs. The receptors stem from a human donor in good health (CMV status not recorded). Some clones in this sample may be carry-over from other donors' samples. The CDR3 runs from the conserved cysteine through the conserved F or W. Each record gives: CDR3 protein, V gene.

CDR3: CSVEGLAEQETQYF
V: TRBV29-1

CDR3: CSVILRGGEKLFF
V: TRBV29-1

CDR3: CASSRKGLPYEQYF
V: TRBV6-6

CDR3: CASSRTGGDLYGYTF
V: TRBV7-2

CDR3: CASSPSGTSHNEQFF
V: TRBV7-3

CDR3: CASLDRGNQPQHF
V: TRBV19

CDR3: CASSARDRNYEQYF
V: TRBV6-1

CDR3: CASSSQGQTSTDTQYF
V: TRBV7-8

CDR3: CASTRWGALANYGYTF
V: TRBV28

CDR3: CASSLWTSGSYEQYF
V: TRBV11-2

CDR3: CASSQSPLNTGELFF
V: TRBV7-2

CDR3: CSVEILAAYNEQFF
V: TRBV29-1

CDR3: CASSLEGSPNTGELFF
V: TRBV7-8

CDR3: CASSLTPSLNTEAFF
V: TRBV7-9

CDR3: CATSRDRADEQYF
V: TRBV24-1

CDR3: CASKPNWDYGYTF
V: TRBV6-6

CDR3: CASSQDPAETQYF
V: TRBV4-3

CDR3: CASLAGVGSEQFF
V: TRBV6-2/TRBV6-3

CDR3: CASSATGEDGYTF
V: TRBV12-3/TRBV12-4

CDR3: CASSLLESRSYNEQFF
V: TRBV27

CDR3: CASSATSGTTKNIQYF
V: TRBV7-9

CDR3: CASSYSANYNEQFF
V: TRBV6-2/TRBV6-3

CDR3: CASSRTRLGTDTQYF
V: TRBV6-2/TRBV6-3

CDR3: CASSPAAGLSDTQYF
V: TRBV7-2

CDR3: CASSQDRSTSGGLQYF
V: TRBV4-2

CDR3: CASSLESRQERPYTF
V: TRBV7-9

CDR3: CASRPLRDRVVEQYF
V: TRBV28